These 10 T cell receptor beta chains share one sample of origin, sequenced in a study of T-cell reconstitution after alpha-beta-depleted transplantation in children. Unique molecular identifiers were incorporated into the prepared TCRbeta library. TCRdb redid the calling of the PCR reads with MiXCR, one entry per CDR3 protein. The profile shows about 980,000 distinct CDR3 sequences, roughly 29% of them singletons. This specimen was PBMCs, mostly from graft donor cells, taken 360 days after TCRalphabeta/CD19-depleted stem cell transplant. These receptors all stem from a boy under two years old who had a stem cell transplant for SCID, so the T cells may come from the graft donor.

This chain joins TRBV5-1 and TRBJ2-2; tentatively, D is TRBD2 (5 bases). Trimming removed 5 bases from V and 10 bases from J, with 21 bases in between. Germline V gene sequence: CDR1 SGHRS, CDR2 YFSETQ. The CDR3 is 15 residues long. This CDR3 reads CASSPSKTTKQELFF. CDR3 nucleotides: TGCGCCAGCAGTCCCTCCAAGACTACTAAACAGGAGCTGTTTTTT.

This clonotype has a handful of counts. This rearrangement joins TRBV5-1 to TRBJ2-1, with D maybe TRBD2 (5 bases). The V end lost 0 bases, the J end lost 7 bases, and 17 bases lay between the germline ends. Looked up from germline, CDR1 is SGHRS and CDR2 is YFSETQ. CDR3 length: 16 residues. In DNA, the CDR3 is TGCGCCAGCAGCTTGGGACGCCCTGGCCCGGGGAATGAGCAGTTCTTC. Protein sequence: CASSLGRPGPGNEQFF.

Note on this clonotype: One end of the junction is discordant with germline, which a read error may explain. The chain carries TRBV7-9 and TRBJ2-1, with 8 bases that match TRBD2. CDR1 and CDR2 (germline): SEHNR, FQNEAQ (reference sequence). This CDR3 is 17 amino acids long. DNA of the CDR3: TGTGCCAGCACCCGACGGGTTAGCGGGGTCTCCGACAATGAGCAGTTCTTC. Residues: CASTRRVSGVSDNEQFF.

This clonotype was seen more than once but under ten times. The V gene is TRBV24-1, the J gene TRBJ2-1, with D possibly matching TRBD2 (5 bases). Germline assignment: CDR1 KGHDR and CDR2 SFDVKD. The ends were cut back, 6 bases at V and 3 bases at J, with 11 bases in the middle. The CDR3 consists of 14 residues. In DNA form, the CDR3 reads TGTGCCACCAGTTTGCGGGCCCTCTACAATGAGCAGTTCTTC. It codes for CATSLRALYNEQFF.

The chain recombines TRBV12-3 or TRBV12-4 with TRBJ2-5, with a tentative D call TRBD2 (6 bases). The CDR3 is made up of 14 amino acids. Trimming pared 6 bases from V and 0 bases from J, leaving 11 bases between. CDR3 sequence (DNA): TGTGCCAGCAGCCCGGGGGAATACCAAGAGACCCAGTACTTC. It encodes CASSPGEYQETQYF.

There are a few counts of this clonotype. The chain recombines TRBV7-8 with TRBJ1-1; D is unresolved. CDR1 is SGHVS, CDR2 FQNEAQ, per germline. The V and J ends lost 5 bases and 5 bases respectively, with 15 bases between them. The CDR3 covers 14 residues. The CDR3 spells CASSIGRRSTEAFF. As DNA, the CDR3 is TGTGCCAGCAGCATAGGGAGAAGGTCAACTGAAGCTTTCTTT.

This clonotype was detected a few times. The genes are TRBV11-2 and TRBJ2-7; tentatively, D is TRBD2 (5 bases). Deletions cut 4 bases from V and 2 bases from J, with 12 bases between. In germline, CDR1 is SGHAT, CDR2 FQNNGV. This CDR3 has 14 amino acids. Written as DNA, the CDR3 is TGTGCCAGCAGCTATGGACTGGGAGCCTACGAGCAGTACTTC. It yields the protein CASSYGLGAYEQYF.

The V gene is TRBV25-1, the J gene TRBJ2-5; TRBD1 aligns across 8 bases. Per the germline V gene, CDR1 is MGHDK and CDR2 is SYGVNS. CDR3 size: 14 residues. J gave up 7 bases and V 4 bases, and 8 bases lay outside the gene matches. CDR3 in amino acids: CASSAPGQEGTQYF. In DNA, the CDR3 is TGTGCCAGCAGTGCTCCGGGACAGGAGGGGACCCAGTACTTC.

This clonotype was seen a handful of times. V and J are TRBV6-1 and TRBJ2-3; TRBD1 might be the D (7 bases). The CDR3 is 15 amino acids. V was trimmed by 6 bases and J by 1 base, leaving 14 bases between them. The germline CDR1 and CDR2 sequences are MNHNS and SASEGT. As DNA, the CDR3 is TGTGCCAGCAGGCGACAGGGAGGAGGCACAGATACGCAGTATTTT. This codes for CASRRQGGGTDTQYF.

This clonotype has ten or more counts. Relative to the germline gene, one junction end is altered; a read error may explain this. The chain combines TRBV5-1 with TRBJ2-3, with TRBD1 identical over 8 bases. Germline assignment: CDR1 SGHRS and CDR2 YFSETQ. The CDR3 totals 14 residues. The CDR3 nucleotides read TGTGCCAGCAGCTTAGGACAGGGTGCAGATACGCAGTATTTT. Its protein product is CASSLGQGADTQYF.